This T cell receptor beta chain appears in the sequencing data of a study of T-cell reconstitution after alpha-beta-depleted transplantation in children. CDR3 size: 14 residues. Germline lookup yields CDR1 MDHEN and CDR2 SYDVKM. The J segment lost 4 bases and the V segment lost 3 bases, leaving 6 bases of the junction unmatched. Findings and limits, study-wide: Alpha-beta T cells about two months after transplant reportedly derived from several hundred expanded graft clones. Newly made T cells mostly supplied T-cell counts and diversity one year after transplant.

The table lists this clonotype with many counts. What it recognizes is unknown. Unique molecular identifiers were used to barcode this TCRbeta library. From the PCR reads, TCRdb called clonotypes with MiXCR, one entry per CDR3 protein. The table lists roughly 200,000 distinct CDR3 sequences, roughly 6.6% of them singletons. The TCR originated in a boy aged 2 to 10 with acute lymphoblastic leukemia, due to receive a stem cell transplant. The V call is TRBV28, the J call TRBJ2-7; 7 bases fit TRBD1. The sample was PBMCs, taken before TCRalphabeta/CD19-depleted stem cell transplant. CDR3 sequence: CASSLGDRDYEQYF. The CDR3 region has the DNA TGTGCCAGCAGTTTGGGGGACAGAGATTACGAGCAGTACTTC.